This TCR beta chain is drawn from a study of shared clonotypes between healthy human individuals. The CDR3 has 16 residues. V trimming: 5 bases; J trimming: 6 bases; junction bases outside the gene matches: 14. Germline V gene sequence: CDR1 MDHEN, CDR2 SYDVKM. Donors were healthy HIV-negative adults without recently reported acute infections or vaccinations. Clones were sequenced by immunoSEQ multiplex PCR, and TCRdb holds only the in-frame ones, with some missing. In the table there are a few hundred thousand clones, over 60% of which are singletons. The sample comprised PBMCs. The chain couples TRBV28 to TRBJ2-7; 9 bases align to TRBD1. The clonotype originates from a woman aged 40 to 49 in good health. Some clones in this sample may be carry-over from other donors' samples. The CDR3 DNA sequence: TGTGCCAGCAGTCCAACGACCGGGACAGGGTTGACCGAGCAGTACTTC. It encodes CASSPTTGTGLTEQYF.